Below are 29 T cell receptor beta chains sequenced from a single sample in a study of blood T cell repertoires in COVID-19. The repertoire was sequenced with immunoSEQ multiplex PCR; TCRdb's copy has only in-frame clones and lacks some. This sample has under 250,000 clones, with 92% found just once. Sequencing was done on a sample of peripheral blood. The receptors come from a man aged 30-40 years with acute or convalescent COVID-19.

A word on this clone: Other nucleotide sequences in the sample specify the same CDR3. V and J are TRBV27 and TRBJ2-1, with D hard to call. The V end was cut by 0 bases, the J end by 7 bases, with 7 bases between. The CDR3 covers 13 residues. Germline values: CDR1 MNHEY, CDR2 SMNVEV (reference sequence). For the CDR3, the DNA is TGTGCCAGCAGTTTATCGAGTGGTAATGAGCAGTTCTTC. It codes for CASSLSSGNEQFF.

The rearrangement uses TRBV19 and TRBJ1-4; D call uncertain. Germline V gene lookup returns CDR1 LNHDA and CDR2 SQIVND (reference sequence). V lost 7 bases to trimming and J lost 0 bases, with 9 bases between them. CDR3 length: 14 amino acids. The DNA for the CDR3 is TGTGCCAGTATTGGCAGATCAACTAATGAAAAACTGTTTTTT. The encoded protein is CASIGRSTNEKLFF.

V usage is TRBV9 and J usage is TRBJ1-1, with a weak D call TRBD1 (6 bases). The CDR3 loop spans 15 amino acids. Germline values: CDR1 SGDLS, CDR2 YYNGEE. Trimming shortened V by 0 bases and J by 7 bases, and 16 bases separated the two germline ends. CDR3 sequence reads: CASSVASGTTHEAFF. The CDR3 nucleotides read TGTGCCAGCAGCGTAGCCTCCGGGACAACCCATGAAGCTTTCTTT.

The chain couples TRBV18 to TRBJ2-7; 9 bases agree with TRBD1. The trim removed 5 bases at V and 2 bases at J, leaving 4 bases unmatched. CDR3 length equals 14 residues. Germline lookup yields CDR1 KGHSH and CDR2 LQKENI. This chain's CDR3 is CASSSRDRAYEQYF. DNA for the CDR3: TGTGCCAGCTCATCCCGGGACAGGGCCTACGAGCAGTACTTC. Combining the CDR3 with reference TRBV18 and TRBJ2-7 gives the whole variable domain NAGVMQNPRHLVRRRGQEARLRCSPMKGHSHVYWYRQLPEEGLKFMVYLQKENIIDESGMPKERFSAEFPKEGPSILRIQQVVRGDSAAYFCASSSRDRAYEQYFGPGTRLTVT.

V usage is TRBV4-1 and J usage is TRBJ1-6; D call uncertain. Looked up from germline, CDR1 is MGHRA and CDR2 is YSYEKL. V was pared by 0 bases and J by 9 bases, with 9 bases between. This CDR3 has 14 residues. Written as DNA, the CDR3 is TGCGCCAGCAGCCAAGATCCGCAGGCTTCACCCCTCCACTTT. Residues: CASSQDPQASPLHF.

The chain recombines TRBV6-5 with TRBJ1-1; TRBD1 matches 8 bases. V dropped 6 bases and J dropped 11; count of bases not matched to a gene: 14. The length of the CDR3 is 14 residues. The germline V gene encodes CDR1 MNHEY and CDR2 SVGAGI. The DNA of the CDR3 is TGTGCCAGCAGAGAGACCCCGGGACAGGCCGTCGCTTTCTTT. Protein: CASRETPGQAVAFF.

The chain has TRBV5-1 and TRBJ1-2, with D tentatively TRBD1 (6 bases). V shed 0 bases and J shed 6 bases, with 9 bases lying between them. Per the germline V gene, CDR1 is SGHRS and CDR2 is YFSETQ. CDR3 length equals 13 residues. This CDR3 is CASSLVGGDGYTF. CDR3 bases: TGCGCCAGCAGCTTGGTAGGGGGTGATGGCTACACCTTC.

This clone was observed at least ten times. CDR3 sequence (DNA): TGTGCCGGAGCGGCGGGGACGAACTATGGCTACACCTTC. This gives the protein CAGAAGTNYGYTF. J is TRBJ1-2 and V is TRBV28; a possible D gene is TRBD1 (5 bases). V lost 11 bases and J 2 bases, leaving 15 bases between the germline ends. This CDR3 contains 13 residues. Germline CDR1 is MDHEN and CDR2 is SYDVKM.

The rearrangement joins TRBV28 to TRBJ2-3; D not resolved. CDR3 size: 11 residues. V was pared by 5 bases and J by 3 bases, with 3 bases between. In germline, CDR1 is MDHEN, CDR2 SYDVKM. In DNA form, the CDR3 reads TGTGCCAGCAGTATAACAGATACGCAGTATTTT. This encodes CASSITDTQYF.

This chain connects TRBV9 to TRBJ2-3; TRBD2 aligns across 9 bases. In germline, CDR1 is SGDLS, CDR2 YYNGEE. CDR3 length: 16 residues. The ends lost 0 bases at V and 3 bases at J; junction bases unmatched: 5. CDR3 sequence reads: CASSVGAGGPTDTQYF. The CDR3 nucleotides are TGTGCCAGCAGCGTAGGGGCGGGGGGGCCTACAGATACGCAGTATTTT. Full variable domain (outside the CDR3, taken from reference TRBV9 and TRBJ2-3): DSGVTQTPKHLITATGQRVTLRCSPRSGDLSVYWYQQSLDQGLQFLIQYYNGEERAKGNILERFSAQQFPDLHSELNLSSLELGDSALYFCASSVGAGGPTDTQYFGPGTRLTVL.

The chain has TRBV18 and TRBJ1-2; D possibly corresponds to TRBD1 (6 bases). This CDR3 spans 15 amino acids. The germline V gene encodes CDR1 KGHSH and CDR2 LQKENI. Trimming shortened V by 3 bases and J by 8 bases, and 19 bases separated the two germline ends. The chain's CDR3 is CASSPPTTNRDGYTF. In DNA form, the CDR3 reads TGTGCCAGCTCACCTCCCACAACTAACAGGGACGGCTACACCTTC. Full variable domain (rest looked up from reference TRBV18 and TRBJ1-2): NAGVMQNPRHLVRRRGQEARLRCSPMKGHSHVYWYRQLPEEGLKFMVYLQKENIIDESGMPKERFSAEFPKEGPSILRIQQVVRGDSAAYFCASSPPTTNRDGYTFGSGTRLTVV.

The V and J genes are TRBV11-3 and TRBJ2-1, with TRBD2 matching 8 bases. The trim removed 0 bases at V and 7 bases at J, leaving 8 bases unmatched. Germline V gene lookup returns CDR1 SGHNT and CDR2 YENEEA. CDR3 length equals 16 residues. The chain's CDR3 is CASSLDRSGIKNEQFF. Written as DNA, the CDR3 is TGTGCCAGCAGCTTAGATCGTAGCGGGATTAAAAATGAGCAGTTCTTC.

The table lists this clone with a count of one. The gene calls are TRBV5-1 and TRBJ2-2; D is ambiguous. Germline loops: CDR1 SGHRS, CDR2 YFSETQ. V was shortened by 6 bases and J by 4 bases, with 7 bases between the two germline ends. The CDR3 length is 12 residues. The CDR3 DNA reads as TGCGCCAGCACCGCGAGCACCGGGGAGCTGTTTTTT. Its translation is CASTASTGELFF.

Comments on this clone: At one end, the junction sequence differs from germline, possibly due to a read error. V and J are TRBV12-3 or TRBV12-4 and TRBJ1-2; D is ambiguous. This CDR3 spans 11 amino acids. The CDR3 here is CASSLDPTLKF. The CDR3 DNA follows: TGTGCCAGCAGTTTAGACCCTACTCTAAAGTTC.

This chain links TRBV29-1 with TRBJ1-3, with D uncertain. V dropped 5 bases and J dropped 0 bases, with 11 bases sitting between them. The germline V gene has CDR1 SQVTM and CDR2 ANQGSEA. This CDR3 is built from 14 residues. The CDR3 loop reads CSVYRSNSGNTIYF. In DNA form, the CDR3 reads TGCAGCGTTTATAGATCAAACTCTGGAAACACCATATATTTT.

This sequence joins TRBV7-3 and TRBJ2-3, with 8 positions matching TRBD2. Germline CDR1 and CDR2: SGHTA and FQGTGA. Germline trimming cut 2 bases from V and 2 bases from J; bases unmatched to any gene: 6. This CDR3 comprises 16 residues. The CDR3 loop reads CASSLGPGGPTDTQYF. For the CDR3, the DNA is TGTGCCAGCAGCTTAGGTCCGGGGGGGCCCACAGATACGCAGTATTTT.

This chain uses TRBV5-4 with TRBJ2-1, with TRBD1 as a possible D gene (5 bases). Per the germline V gene, CDR1 is SGHNT and CDR2 is YYREEE (reference sequence). The CDR3 is made up of 15 amino acids. V lost 4 bases and J lost 3, with 14 bases in between. The CDR3, as DNA: TGTGCCAGCAGCCCATCGACAGATTACTACAATGAGCAGTTCTTC. This gives the protein CASSPSTDYYNEQFF.

V is TRBV28 and J is TRBJ2-5; tentative D call: TRBD1 (6 bases). This CDR3 is 15 amino acids long. The germline V and J ends were trimmed by 6 bases and 1 base, with 15 bases remaining between them. From germline, CDR1 is MDHEN and CDR2 SYDVKM. CDR3 amino acids: CASRTMNRAQETQYF. The CDR3, as DNA: TGTGCCAGCAGGACAATGAACAGGGCCCAAGAGACCCAGTACTTC.

DNA for the CDR3: TGTGCCAGCAGCTCCACTAGCGGGAACACAGATACGCAGTATTTT. Its protein product is CASSSTSGNTDTQYF. The chain couples TRBV11-3 to TRBJ2-3; 10 bases line up with TRBD2. The V segment lost 4 bases and the J segment 2 bases; nucleotides outside the gene matches: 3. The germline gives CDR1 SGHNT, CDR2 YENEEA. The CDR3 runs to 15 residues.

The gene calls are TRBV7-3 and TRBJ2-7, with 7 bases identical to TRBD1. The ends lost 2 bases at V and 3 bases at J; junction bases unmatched: 7. The germline CDR1 and CDR2 sequences are SGHTA and FQGTGA. The CDR3 sequence is 15 residues long. The CDR3 sequence is CASSLDPSGGYEQYF. CDR3 DNA: TGTGCCAGCAGCTTAGACCCTTCAGGGGGCTACGAGCAGTACTTC.

V and J are TRBV28 and TRBJ1-1; TRBD1 might be the D (5 bases). Germline V gene sequence: CDR1 MDHEN, CDR2 SYDVKM. CDR3 size: 12 residues. The germline V and J ends were trimmed by 10 bases and 4 bases, with 13 bases remaining between them. CDR3 protein: CAIYRGGTEAFF. The CDR3 bases are TGTGCCATCTACCGGGGGGGCACTGAAGCTTTCTTT.

The rearrangement joins TRBV5-1 to TRBJ2-1; 10 bases align to TRBD2. Germline V CDR1 and CDR2: SGHRS, YFSETQ. V trimming: 1 base; J trimming: 7 bases; junction bases outside the gene matches: 5. The CDR3 covers 15 residues. CDR3 sequence: CASSLLVAGGNEQFF. The CDR3 DNA reads as TGCGCCAGCAGCTTGTTAGTAGCGGGAGGAAATGAGCAGTTCTTC. The whole variable domain, filled in from reference TRBV5-1 and TRBJ2-1, reads KAGVTQTPRYLIKTRGQQVTLSCSPISGHRSVSWYQQTPGQGLQFLFEYFSETQRNKGNFPGRFSGRQFSNSRSEMNVSTLELGDSALYLCASSLLVAGGNEQFFGPGTRLTVL.

The gene calls are TRBV4-1 and TRBJ1-2; D may be TRBD1 (6 bases). Germline V lookup: CDR1 MGHRA, CDR2 YSYEKL. V lost 0 bases, J lost 4 bases, and 9 bases lay in between. There are 14 residues in the CDR3. The CDR3 sequence is CASSQETRGYGYTF. In DNA, the CDR3 is TGCGCCAGCAGCCAAGAGACCAGGGGCTATGGCTACACCTTC.

The rearrangement joins TRBV5-8 to TRBJ2-7; tentative D call: TRBD1 (5 bases). The CDR3 consists of 14 residues. The V gene's germline CDR1 is SGHTS and CDR2 YDEGEE. V gave up 0 bases and J gave up 5 bases, with 12 bases separating them. The CDR3 DNA sequence: TGTGCCAGCAGCTTGGGACAGCGTAGGAACGAGCAGTACTTC. This sequence encodes CASSLGQRRNEQYF.

This clone appeared a few times. J is TRBJ2-1 and V is TRBV19; D is unclear. Germline CDR1 and CDR2: LNHDA and SQIVND (reference sequence). The CDR3 is 14 residues long. The germline V and J ends were trimmed by 5 bases and 6 bases, with 14 bases remaining between them. The CDR3 nucleotides read TGTGCCAGTAGTGCCCCGCGAGGCCGCAATGAGCAGTTCTTC. Protein product: CASSAPRGRNEQFF.

The rearrangement joins TRBV18 to TRBJ1-3, with TRBD1 identical over 7 bases. The ends lost 6 bases at V and 0 bases at J; junction bases unmatched: 11. The germline gives CDR1 KGHSH, CDR2 LQKENI. This CDR3 region has 17 residues. The CDR3: CASSEQGTVRSGNTIYF. The CDR3 coding sequence is TGTGCCAGCTCGGAACAGGGGACCGTACGCTCTGGAAACACCATATATTTT.

The rearrangement links TRBV27 to TRBJ2-7; maybe TRBD2 (6 bases). Germline loops: CDR1 MNHEY, CDR2 SMNVEV (reference sequence). Trimming cost V 5 bases and J 1 base, with 12 bases left between them. This CDR3 spans 14 amino acids. CDR3 bases: TGTGCCAGCAGTATGGGGGGTTGGTCCTACGAGCAGTACTTC. Residues: CASSMGGWSYEQYF.

The chain joins TRBV7-3 to TRBJ1-2; weak D call: TRBD1 (6 bases). This CDR3 comprises 15 residues. Between the trimmed V and J ends, which lost 6 bases and 4 bases, there was a span of 18 bases. CDR1 and CDR2 from the germline V gene are SGHTA and FQGTGA. CDR3 protein: CASSSRGGEGYGYTF. CDR3 nucleotide sequence: TGTGCCAGCAGTTCCCGTGGGGGCGAGGGCTATGGCTACACCTTC.

The chain is built from TRBV29-1 and TRBJ2-5; weak D call: TRBD1 (5 bases). Trimming took off 2 bases at V and 5 bases at J, with 12 bases between the two ends. CDR1 is SQVTM and CDR2 is ANQGSEA in the germline V gene. There are 13 residues in the CDR3. The CDR3 sequence is CSVELPGFETQYF. The CDR3 DNA is TGCAGCGTTGAACTCCCAGGGTTCGAGACCCAGTACTTC.